Each of the 12 T cell receptor beta chains below was sequenced from the same sample in a study of blood T cells in healthy people across ages. A second PCR, run for roughly 6 to 11 cycles, used a sample-barcoded 5' primer plus a J-beta primer mix. Each CDR3 protein gets one entry after TCRdb re-called the 5' RACE reads with MiXCR. The data show roughly 1 million distinct CDR3 sequences, under 30% seen once. These sequences were also reported in another study, on T cells of mothers and their children.

Material: blood. These TCRs come from a girl aged 2 to 10 in good health.

The V and J genes are TRBV5-1 and TRBJ1-4; 8 bases line up with TRBD1. The CDR3 totals 15 residues. V trimming: 4 bases; J trimming: 6 bases; junction bases outside the gene matches: 8. Looked up from germline, CDR1 is SGHRS and CDR2 is YFSETQ. The CDR3 protein is CASSTGQGGDEKLFF. CDR3 DNA sequence: TGCGCCAGCAGCACTGGACAGGGTGGGGATGAAAAACTGTTTTTT.

The V and J genes are TRBV20-1 and TRBJ1-1, with D maybe TRBD1 (5 bases). Germline CDR1 DFQATT, CDR2 SNEGSKA (reference sequence). Trimming took 3 bases from V and 4 from J, leaving 18 bases between them. This CDR3 is 15 amino acids long. CDR3 coding DNA: TGCAGTGCTAGGGTGGCAGGGTCTCGGGTCACTGAAGCTTTCTTT. Amino acid sequence: CSARVAGSRVTEAFF.

This clonotype was found a few times. V usage is TRBV28 and J usage is TRBJ1-5, with TRBD1 matching 9 bases. The CDR3 length is 20 residues. Losses at the gene ends were 8 bases for V and 0 bases for J; bases not matched to a gene: 20. The germline V gene encodes CDR1 MDHEN and CDR2 SYDVKM. The CDR3 DNA sequence: TGTGCCAGCTATTCTTCCGGAGGGACAGGGAGGTTGGATAGCAATCAGCCCCAGCATTTT. Translated, it gives CASYSSGGTGRLDSNQPQHF.

This chain connects TRBV4-3 to TRBJ2-5; D is uncertain. The CDR3 extends over 16 amino acids. Trimming cost V 0 bases and J 11 bases, with 22 bases left between them. Germline CDR1 is LGHNA and CDR2 is YSLEER. In DNA, the CDR3 is TGCGCCAGCAGCCAAGATCTAGTTGTGGGCTCCTACAAGCAGTACTTC. Amino acid sequence: CASSQDLVVGSYKQYF.

This clonotype has a handful of counts. Germline is not matched at one junction end, which may reflect a read error. CDR3 nucleotides: TGTGCCAGCCTCGAGTGGGGCTCCGACAATGAGCAGTTCTTC. Residues: CASLEWGSDNEQFF. The chain uses TRBV12-3 or TRBV12-4 and TRBJ2-1; possible D gene TRBD1, 5 bases. This CDR3 has 14 residues.

The rearrangement joins TRBV4-2 to TRBJ2-5; TRBD2 agrees at 8 bases. The DNA end favors TRBJ2-1, so the J call may be wrong. CDR3 size: 16 residues. The germline gives CDR1 LGHNA, CDR2 YNFKEQ. CDR3 protein: CASSQEITGGPDEQFF. For the CDR3, the DNA is TGTGCCAGCAGCCAAGAAATCACGGGGGGGCCCGATGAGCAGTTCTTC.

This chain uses TRBV7-9 with TRBJ1-1; D gene unclear. Germline V CDR1 and CDR2: SEHNR, FQNEAQ (reference sequence). Between the trimmed V and J ends, which lost 10 bases and 3 bases, there was a span of 12 bases. The length of the CDR3 is 12 residues. The CDR3 region has the DNA TGTGCCACCCTATTGGGGTACACTGAAGCTTTCTTT. Residues: CATLLGYTEAFF.

The chain employs TRBV7-3 and TRBJ2-7; 12 nucleotides align to TRBD2. Germline loops: CDR1 SGHTA, CDR2 FQGTGA. V was pared by 5 bases and J by 7 bases, with 18 bases of the junction left unmatched. This CDR3 comprises 18 residues. Here the CDR3 DNA reads TGTGCCAGCAGCCCGATCTCTAGCGGGAGGGCCTCTCTGGGGGAGCAGTACTTC. Amino acids: CASSPISSGRASLGEQYF.

This clonotype turned up a few times. This rearrangement joins TRBV5-8 to TRBJ2-3, with D possibly being TRBD1 (6 bases). With 2 bases removed from V and 5 bases from J, the gap between germline ends came to 15 bases. CDR1 is SGHTS, CDR2 YDEGEE, per germline. There are 15 residues in the CDR3. The CDR3 sequence is CASSFGSIRGDTQYF. The CDR3 DNA follows: TGTGCCAGCAGCTTTGGGTCCATCAGGGGAGATACGCAGTATTTT. Combining the CDR3 with reference TRBV5-8 and TRBJ2-3 gives the whole variable domain EAGVTQSPTHLIKTRGQQATLRCSPISGHTSVYWYQQALGLGLQFLLWYDEGEERNRGNFPPRFSGRQFPNYSSELNVNALELEDSALYLCASSFGSIRGDTQYFGPGTRLTVL.

There are a few counts of this clonotype. The V gene is TRBV7-9, the J gene TRBJ2-3; D not certain. CDR3 length equals 12 residues. Looked up from germline, CDR1 is SEHNR and CDR2 is FQNEAQ (reference sequence). The V end was cut by 3 bases, the J end by 4 bases, with 5 bases between. CDR3 in amino acids: CASSFNADTQYF. Written as DNA, the CDR3 is TGTGCCAGCAGCTTCAACGCAGATACGCAGTATTTT.

This clonotype was detected only a few times. The V call is TRBV5-1, the J call TRBJ2-2; D not resolved. Between the trimmed V and J ends, which lost 1 base and 2 bases, there was a span of 12 bases. This CDR3 is 16 amino acids long. The germline gives CDR1 SGHRS, CDR2 YFSETQ. This CDR3 reads CASSLPRGPNTGELFF. The CDR3 DNA follows: TGCGCCAGCAGCTTGCCCAGAGGACCAAACACCGGGGAGCTGTTTTTT.

This clonotype was picked up a small number of times. This sequence joins TRBV5-5 and TRBJ2-3; D is uncertain. V was clipped by 1 base and J by 6 bases, with 12 bases between them. The CDR3 consists of 14 residues. Germline lookup yields CDR1 SGHKS and CDR2 YYEKEE (reference sequence). The CDR3 DNA reads TGTGCCAGCAGCTTGTTGATAGGCGAGGATACGCAGTATTTT. Protein sequence: CASSLLIGEDTQYF. The whole variable domain, filled in from reference TRBV5-5 and TRBJ2-3, reads DAGVTQSPTHLIKTRGQQVTLRCSPISGHKSVSWYQQVLGQGPQFIFQYYEKEERGRGNFPDRFSARQFPNYSSELNVNALLLGDSALYLCASSLLIGEDTQYFGPGTRLTVL.